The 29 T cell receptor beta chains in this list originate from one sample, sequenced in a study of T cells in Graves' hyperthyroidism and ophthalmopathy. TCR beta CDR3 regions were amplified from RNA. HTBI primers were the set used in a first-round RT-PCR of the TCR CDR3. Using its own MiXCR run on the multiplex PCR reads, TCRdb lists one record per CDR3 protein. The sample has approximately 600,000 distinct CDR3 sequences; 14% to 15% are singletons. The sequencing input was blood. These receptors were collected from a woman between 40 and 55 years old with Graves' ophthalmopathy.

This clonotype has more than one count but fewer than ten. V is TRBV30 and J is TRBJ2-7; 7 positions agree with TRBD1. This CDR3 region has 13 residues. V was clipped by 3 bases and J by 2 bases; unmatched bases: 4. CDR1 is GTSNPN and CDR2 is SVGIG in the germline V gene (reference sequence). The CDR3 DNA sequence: TGTGCCTGGAGCGGGACAGCTGCCTACGAGCAGTACTTC. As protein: CAWSGTAAYEQYF.

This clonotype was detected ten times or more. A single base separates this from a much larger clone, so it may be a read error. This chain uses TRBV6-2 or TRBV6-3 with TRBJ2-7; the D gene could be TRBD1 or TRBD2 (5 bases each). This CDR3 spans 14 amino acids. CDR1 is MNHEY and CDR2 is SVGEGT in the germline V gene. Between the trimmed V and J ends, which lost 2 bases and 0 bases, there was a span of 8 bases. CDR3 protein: CASSYRDRSYEQYF. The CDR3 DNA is TGTGCCAGCAGTTACCGGGACCGCTCCTACGAGCAGTACTTC.

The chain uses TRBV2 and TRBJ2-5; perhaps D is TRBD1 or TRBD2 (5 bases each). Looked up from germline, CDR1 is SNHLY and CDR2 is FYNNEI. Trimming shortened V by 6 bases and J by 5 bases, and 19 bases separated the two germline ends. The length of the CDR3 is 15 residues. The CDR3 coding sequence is TGTGCCAGCAGCCCGTCCGGGACCAGACGGGAGACCCAGTACTTC. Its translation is CASSPSGTRRETQYF.

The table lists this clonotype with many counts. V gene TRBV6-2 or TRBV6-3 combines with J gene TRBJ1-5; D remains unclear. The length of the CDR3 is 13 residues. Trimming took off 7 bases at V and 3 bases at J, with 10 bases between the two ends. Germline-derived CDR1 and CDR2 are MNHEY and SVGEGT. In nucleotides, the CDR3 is TGTGCCAGCATGCGGGTGGTCAATCAGCCCCAGCATTTT. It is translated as CASMRVVNQPQHF.

CDR3: CASMLSRFDNQPQHF. The CDR3 nucleotides read TGTGCCAGTATGTTATCCAGGTTCGACAATCAGCCCCAGCATTTT. The rearrangement links TRBV19 to TRBJ1-5; D not certain. The length of the CDR3 is 15 residues. Germline CDR1 reads LNHDA; CDR2 reads SQIVND (reference sequence). Trimming took off 7 bases at V and 3 bases at J, with 16 bases between the two ends.

The CDR3 loop reads CASSPGQGASGANVLTF. The DNA of the CDR3 is TGTGCCAGCAGCCCGGGACAGGGGGCCTCTGGGGCCAACGTCCTGACTTTC. This chain joins TRBV7-6 and TRBJ2-6; 12 bases align to TRBD1. Germline V lookup: CDR1 SGHVS, CDR2 FNYEAQ. With V trimmed by 5 bases and J by 0 bases, 2 bases remained unmatched. This CDR3 has 17 amino acids.

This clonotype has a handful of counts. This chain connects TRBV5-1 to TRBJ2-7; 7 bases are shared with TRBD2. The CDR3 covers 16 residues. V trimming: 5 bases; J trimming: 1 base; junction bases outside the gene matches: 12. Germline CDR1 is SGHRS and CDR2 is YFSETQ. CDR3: CASRERLAGQSYEQYF. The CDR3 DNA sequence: TGCGCCAGCAGGGAAAGATTAGCGGGTCAATCCTACGAGCAGTACTTC.

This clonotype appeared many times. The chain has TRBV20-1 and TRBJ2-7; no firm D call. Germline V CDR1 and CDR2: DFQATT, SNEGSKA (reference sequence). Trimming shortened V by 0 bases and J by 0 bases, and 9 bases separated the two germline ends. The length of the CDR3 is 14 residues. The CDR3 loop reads CSARDVQNSYEQYF. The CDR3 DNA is TGCAGTGCTAGAGATGTACAGAACTCCTACGAGCAGTACTTC.

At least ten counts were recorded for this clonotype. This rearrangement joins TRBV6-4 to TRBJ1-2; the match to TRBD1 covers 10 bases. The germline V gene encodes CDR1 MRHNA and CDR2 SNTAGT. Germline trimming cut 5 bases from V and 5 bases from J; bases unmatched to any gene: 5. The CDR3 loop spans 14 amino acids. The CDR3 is CASSMDRGDYGYTF. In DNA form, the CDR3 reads TGTGCCAGCAGTATGGACAGGGGGGATTATGGCTACACCTTC.

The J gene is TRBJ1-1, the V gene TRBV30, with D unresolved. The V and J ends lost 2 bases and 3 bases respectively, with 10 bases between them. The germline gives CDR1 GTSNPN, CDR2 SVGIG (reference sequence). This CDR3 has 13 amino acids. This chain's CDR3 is CAWSLWVDTEAFF. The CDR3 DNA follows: TGTGCCTGGAGTTTGTGGGTTGACACTGAAGCTTTCTTT.

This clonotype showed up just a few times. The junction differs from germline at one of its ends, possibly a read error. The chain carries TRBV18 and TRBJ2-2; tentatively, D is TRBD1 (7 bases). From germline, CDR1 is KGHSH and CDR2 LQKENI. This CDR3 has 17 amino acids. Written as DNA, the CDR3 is TGTGCCAGCTCACCCCCCCAGGGGGGATATACCACCGGGGAGCCGTTTTTT. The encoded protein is CASSPPQGGYTTGEPFF.

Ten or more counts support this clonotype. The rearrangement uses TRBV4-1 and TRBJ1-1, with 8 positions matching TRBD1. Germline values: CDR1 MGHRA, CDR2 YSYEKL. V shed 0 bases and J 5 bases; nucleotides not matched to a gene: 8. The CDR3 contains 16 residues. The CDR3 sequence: CASSQDPGQGPTEAFF. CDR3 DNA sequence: TGCGCCAGCAGCCAAGACCCAGGACAGGGCCCAACTGAAGCTTTCTTT.

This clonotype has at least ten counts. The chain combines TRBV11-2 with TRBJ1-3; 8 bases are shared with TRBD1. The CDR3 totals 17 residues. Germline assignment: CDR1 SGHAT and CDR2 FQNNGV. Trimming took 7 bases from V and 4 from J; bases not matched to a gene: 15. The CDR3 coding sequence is TGTGCCAGCACCAGGGGGCCACAGGGAGTGGGAGGAAACACCATATATTTT. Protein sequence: CASTRGPQGVGGNTIYF. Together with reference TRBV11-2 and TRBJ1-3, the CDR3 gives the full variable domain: EAGVAQSPRYKIIEKRQSVAFWCNPISGHATLYWYQQILGQGPKLLIQFQNNGVVDDSQLPKDRFSAERLKGVDSTLKIQPAKLEDSAVYLCASTRGPQGVGGNTIYFGEGSWLTVV.

The CDR3 here is CSTSGTSGPPDIQYF. CDR3 bases: TGCAGCACATCCGGGACTAGCGGACCCCCGGACATTCAGTACTTC. The chain joins TRBV29-1 to TRBJ2-4, with TRBD2 matching over 11 bases. This CDR3 has 15 residues. Trimming took 8 bases from V and 8 from J; bases not matched to a gene: 14. CDR1 and CDR2 (germline): SQVTM, ANQGSEA.

This chain's CDR3 is CASSPPSITQYF. DNA of the CDR3: TGTGCCAGCAGTCCTCCATCTATCACCCAGTACTTC. The J gene is TRBJ2-5, the V gene TRBV28; D call uncertain. The CDR3 spans 12 residues. Germline CDR1 MDHEN, CDR2 SYDVKM. V lost 5 bases, J lost 8 bases, and 12 bases lay in between.

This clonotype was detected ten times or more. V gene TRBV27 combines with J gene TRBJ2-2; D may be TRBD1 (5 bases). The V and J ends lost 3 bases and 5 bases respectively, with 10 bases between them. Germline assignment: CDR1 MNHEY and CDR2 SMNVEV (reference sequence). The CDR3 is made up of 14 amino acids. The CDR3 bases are TGTGCCAGCAGTTTCGACAGATATACCGGGGAGCTGTTTTTT. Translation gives CASSFDRYTGELFF.

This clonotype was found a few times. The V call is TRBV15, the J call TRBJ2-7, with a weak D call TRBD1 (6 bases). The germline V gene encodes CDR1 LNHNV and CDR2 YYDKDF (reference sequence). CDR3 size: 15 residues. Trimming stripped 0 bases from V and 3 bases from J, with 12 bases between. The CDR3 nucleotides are TGTGCCACCAGCAGAGATAAGGACAGATTCTACGAGCAGTACTTC. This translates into CATSRDKDRFYEQYF.

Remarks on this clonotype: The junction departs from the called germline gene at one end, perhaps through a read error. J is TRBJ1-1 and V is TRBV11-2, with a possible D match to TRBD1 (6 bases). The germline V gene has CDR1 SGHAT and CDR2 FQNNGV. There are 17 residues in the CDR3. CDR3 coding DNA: TGTGCCAGCAGGACCCGGCCGGGGGCGCTGAAGGACACTGAGGCTTTCTTT. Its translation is CASRTRPGALKDTEAFF.

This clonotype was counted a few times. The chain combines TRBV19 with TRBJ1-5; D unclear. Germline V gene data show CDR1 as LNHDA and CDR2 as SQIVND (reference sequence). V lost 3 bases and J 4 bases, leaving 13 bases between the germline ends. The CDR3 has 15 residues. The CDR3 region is CASSMEGGRNQPQHF. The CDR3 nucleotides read TGTGCCAGTAGTATGGAGGGTGGGAGAAATCAGCCCCAGCATTTT.

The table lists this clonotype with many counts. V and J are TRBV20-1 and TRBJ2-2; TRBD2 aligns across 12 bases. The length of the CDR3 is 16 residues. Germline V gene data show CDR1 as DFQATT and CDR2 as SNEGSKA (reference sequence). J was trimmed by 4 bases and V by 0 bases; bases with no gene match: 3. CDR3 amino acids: CSARDASGRATGELFF. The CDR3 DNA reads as TGCAGTGCTAGAGACGCTAGCGGGAGGGCCACCGGGGAGCTGTTTTTT.

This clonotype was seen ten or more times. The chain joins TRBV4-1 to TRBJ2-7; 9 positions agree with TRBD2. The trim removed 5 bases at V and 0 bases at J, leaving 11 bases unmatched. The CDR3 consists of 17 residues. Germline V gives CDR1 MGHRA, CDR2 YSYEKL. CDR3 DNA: TGCGCCAGCAGCAGAATTTACGCGGGAGGGCCCTCCTACGAGCAGTACTTC. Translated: CASSRIYAGGPSYEQYF.

CDR3 DNA sequence: TGCGCCAGCAGCCCTCAGGGAGGGCAAGCTTTCTTT. This sequence encodes CASSPQGGQAFF. V is TRBV4-3 and J is TRBJ1-1; D perhaps matches TRBD1 (5 bases). Germline V gene data show CDR1 as LGHNA and CDR2 as YSLEER. This CDR3 region has 12 residues. Trimming left V 4 bases short and J 9 bases short, with 12 bases between.

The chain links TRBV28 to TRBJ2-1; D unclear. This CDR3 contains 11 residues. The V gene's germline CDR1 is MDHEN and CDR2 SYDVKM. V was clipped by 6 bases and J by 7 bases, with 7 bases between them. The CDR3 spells CASSSFNEQFF. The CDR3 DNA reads TGTGCCAGCAGCAGCTTTAATGAGCAGTTCTTC.

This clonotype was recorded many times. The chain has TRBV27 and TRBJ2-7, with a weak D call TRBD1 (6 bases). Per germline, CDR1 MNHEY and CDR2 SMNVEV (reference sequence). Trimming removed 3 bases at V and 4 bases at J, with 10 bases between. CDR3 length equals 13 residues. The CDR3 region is CASSFARGYEQYF. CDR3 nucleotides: TGTGCCAGCAGTTTCGCCAGGGGTTACGAGCAGTACTTC.

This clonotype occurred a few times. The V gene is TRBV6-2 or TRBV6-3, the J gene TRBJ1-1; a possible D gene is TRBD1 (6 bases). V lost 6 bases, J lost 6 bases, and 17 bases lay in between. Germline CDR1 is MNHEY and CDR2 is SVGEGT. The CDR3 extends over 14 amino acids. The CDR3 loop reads CASRSGTPSAEAFF. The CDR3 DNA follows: TGTGCCAGCAGGTCCGGGACACCATCCGCTGAAGCTTTCTTT.

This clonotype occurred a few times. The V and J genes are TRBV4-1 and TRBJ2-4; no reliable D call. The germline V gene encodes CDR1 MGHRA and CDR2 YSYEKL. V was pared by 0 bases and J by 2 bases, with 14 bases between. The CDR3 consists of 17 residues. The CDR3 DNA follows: TGCGCCAGCAGCCAAGAGCCAGTTATCCGGACCAAAAACATTCAGTACTTC. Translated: CASSQEPVIRTKNIQYF.

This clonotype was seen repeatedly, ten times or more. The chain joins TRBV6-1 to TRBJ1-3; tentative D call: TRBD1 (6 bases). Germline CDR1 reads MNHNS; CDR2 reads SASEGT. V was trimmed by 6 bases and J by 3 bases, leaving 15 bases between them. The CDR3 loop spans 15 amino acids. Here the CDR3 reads CASRVHGGGGNTIYF. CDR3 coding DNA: TGTGCCAGCAGGGTACACGGAGGGGGTGGAAACACCATATATTTT.

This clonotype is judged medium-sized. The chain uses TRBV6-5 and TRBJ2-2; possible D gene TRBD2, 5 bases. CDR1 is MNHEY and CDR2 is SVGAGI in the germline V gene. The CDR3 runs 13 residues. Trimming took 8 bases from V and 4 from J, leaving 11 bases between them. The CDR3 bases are TGTGCCAGCCACAACGAGGGCACCGGGGAGCTGTTTTTT. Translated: CASHNEGTGELFF.

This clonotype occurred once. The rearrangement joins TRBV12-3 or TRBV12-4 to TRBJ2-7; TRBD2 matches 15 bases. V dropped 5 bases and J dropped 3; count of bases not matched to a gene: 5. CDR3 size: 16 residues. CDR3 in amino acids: CASSGGLAGGNYEQYF. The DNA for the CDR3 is TGTGCCAGCAGTGGGGGACTAGCGGGAGGTAACTACGAGCAGTACTTC.